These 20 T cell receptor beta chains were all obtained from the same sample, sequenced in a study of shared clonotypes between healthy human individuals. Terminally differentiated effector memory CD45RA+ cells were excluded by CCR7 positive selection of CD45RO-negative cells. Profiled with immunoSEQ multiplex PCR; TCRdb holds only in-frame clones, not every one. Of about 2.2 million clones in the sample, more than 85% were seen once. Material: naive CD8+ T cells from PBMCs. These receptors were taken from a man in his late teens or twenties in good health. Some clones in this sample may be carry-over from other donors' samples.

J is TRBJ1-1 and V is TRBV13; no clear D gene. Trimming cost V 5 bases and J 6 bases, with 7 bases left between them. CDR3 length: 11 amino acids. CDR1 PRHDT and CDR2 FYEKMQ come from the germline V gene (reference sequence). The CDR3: CASSENSEAFF. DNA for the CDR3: TGTGCCAGCAGCGAGAATTCTGAAGCTTTCTTT.

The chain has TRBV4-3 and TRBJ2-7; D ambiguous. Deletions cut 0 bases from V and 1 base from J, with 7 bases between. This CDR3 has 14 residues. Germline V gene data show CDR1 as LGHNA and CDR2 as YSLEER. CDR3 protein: CASSQEGASYEQYF. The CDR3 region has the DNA TGCGCCAGCAGCCAAGAGGGCGCGTCCTACGAGCAGTACTTC.

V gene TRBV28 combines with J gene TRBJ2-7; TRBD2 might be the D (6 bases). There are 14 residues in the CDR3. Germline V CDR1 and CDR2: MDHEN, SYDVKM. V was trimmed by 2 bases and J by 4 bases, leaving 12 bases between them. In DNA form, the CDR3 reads TGTGCCAGCAGTTTAGGGGGGAGTGGATACGAGCAGTACTTC. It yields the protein CASSLGGSGYEQYF. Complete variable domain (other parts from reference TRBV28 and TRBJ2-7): DVKVTQSSRYLVKRTGEKVFLECVQDMDHENMFWYRQDPGLGLRLIYFSYDVKMKEKGDIPEGYSVSREKKERFSLILESASTNQTSMYLCASSLGGSGYEQYFGPGTRLTVT.

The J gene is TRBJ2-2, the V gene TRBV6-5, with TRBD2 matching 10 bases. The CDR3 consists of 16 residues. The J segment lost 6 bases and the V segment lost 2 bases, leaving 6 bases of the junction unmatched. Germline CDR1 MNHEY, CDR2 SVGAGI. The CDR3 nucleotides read TGTGCCAGCAGTTACGGGGCACTAGCGGGATCCGGGGAGCTGTTTTTT. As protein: CASSYGALAGSGELFF.

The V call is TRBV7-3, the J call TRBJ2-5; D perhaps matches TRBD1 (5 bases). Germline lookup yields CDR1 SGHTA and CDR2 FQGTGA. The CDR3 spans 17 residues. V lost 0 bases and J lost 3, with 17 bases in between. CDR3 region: CASSLTAGRYNEETQYF. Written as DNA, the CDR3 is TGTGCCAGCAGCTTAACGGCAGGGCGCTACAATGAAGAGACCCAGTACTTC.

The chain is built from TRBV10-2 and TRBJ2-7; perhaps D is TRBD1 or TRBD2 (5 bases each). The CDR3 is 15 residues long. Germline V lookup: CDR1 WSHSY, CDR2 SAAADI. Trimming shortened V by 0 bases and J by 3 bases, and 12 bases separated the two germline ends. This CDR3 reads CASSESGREFYEQYF. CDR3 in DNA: TGCGCCAGCAGTGAGTCGGGACGGGAATTCTACGAGCAGTACTTC.

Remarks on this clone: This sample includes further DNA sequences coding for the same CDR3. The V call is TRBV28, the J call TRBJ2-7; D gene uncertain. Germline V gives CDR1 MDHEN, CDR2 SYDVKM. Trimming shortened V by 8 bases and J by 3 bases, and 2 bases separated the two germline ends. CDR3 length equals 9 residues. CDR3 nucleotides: TGTGCCAGCGGCTACGAGCAGTACTTC. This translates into CASGYEQYF.

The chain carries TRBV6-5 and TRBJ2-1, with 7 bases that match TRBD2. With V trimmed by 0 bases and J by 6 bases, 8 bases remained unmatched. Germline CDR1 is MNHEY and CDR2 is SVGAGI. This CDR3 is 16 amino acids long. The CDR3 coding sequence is TGTGCCAGCAGTTACTCTTTGCGGGAGAGGGTCAATGAGCAGTTCTTC. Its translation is CASSYSLRERVNEQFF.

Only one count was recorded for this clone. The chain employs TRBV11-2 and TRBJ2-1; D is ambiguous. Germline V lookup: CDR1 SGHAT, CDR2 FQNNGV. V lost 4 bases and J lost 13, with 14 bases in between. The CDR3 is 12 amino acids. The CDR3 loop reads CASSSGPISQFF. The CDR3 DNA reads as TGTGCCAGCAGCTCCGGACCCATTTCCCAGTTCTTC.

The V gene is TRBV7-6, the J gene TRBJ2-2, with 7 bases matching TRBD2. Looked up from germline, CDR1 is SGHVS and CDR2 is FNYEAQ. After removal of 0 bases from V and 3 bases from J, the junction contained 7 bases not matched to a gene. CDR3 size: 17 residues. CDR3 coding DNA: TGTGCCAGCAGCTTAGCCCGGGGGGAAGGGGACACCGGGGAGCTGTTTTTT. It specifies CASSLARGEGDTGELFF.

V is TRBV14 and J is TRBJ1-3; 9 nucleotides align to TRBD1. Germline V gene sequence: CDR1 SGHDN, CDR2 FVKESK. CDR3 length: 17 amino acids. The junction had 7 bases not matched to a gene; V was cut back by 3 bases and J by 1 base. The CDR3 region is CASSHWGQGTSGNTIYF. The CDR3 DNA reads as TGTGCCAGCAGCCACTGGGGACAGGGAACTTCTGGAAACACCATATATTTT.

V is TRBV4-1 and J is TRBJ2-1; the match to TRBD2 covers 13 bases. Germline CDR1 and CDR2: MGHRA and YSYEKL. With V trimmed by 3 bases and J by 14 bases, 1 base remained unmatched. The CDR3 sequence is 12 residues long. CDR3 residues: CASSHGTSGEFF. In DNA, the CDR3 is TGCGCCAGCAGCCACGGGACTAGCGGGGAGTTCTTC.

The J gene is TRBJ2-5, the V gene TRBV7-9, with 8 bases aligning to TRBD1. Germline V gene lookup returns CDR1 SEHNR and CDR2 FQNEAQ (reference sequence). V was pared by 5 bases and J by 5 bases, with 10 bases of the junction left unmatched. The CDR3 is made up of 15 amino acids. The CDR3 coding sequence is TGTGCCAGCAGCCTCAACAGGGGGGCTTGGGAGACCCAGTACTTC. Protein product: CASSLNRGAWETQYF.

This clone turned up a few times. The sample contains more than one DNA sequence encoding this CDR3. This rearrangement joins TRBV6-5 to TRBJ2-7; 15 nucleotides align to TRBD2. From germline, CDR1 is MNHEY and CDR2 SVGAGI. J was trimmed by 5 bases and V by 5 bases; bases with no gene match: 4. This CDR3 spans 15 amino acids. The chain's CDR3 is CASSPGLAGGNEQYF. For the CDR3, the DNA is TGTGCCAGCAGTCCCGGACTAGCGGGAGGGAACGAGCAGTACTTC.

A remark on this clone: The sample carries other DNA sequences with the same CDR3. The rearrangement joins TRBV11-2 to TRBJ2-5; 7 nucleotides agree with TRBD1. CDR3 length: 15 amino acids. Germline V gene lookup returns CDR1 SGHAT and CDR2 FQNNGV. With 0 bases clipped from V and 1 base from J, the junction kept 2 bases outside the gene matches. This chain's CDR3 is CASSLEAGGQETQYF. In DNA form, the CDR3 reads TGTGCCAGCAGCTTAGAAGCAGGGGGCCAAGAGACCCAGTACTTC.

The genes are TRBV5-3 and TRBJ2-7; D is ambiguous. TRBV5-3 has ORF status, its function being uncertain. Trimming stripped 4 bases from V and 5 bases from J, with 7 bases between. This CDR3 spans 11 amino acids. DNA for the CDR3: TGTGCCAGAAGCGACAAGGACGAGCAGTACTTC. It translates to CARSDKDEQYF.

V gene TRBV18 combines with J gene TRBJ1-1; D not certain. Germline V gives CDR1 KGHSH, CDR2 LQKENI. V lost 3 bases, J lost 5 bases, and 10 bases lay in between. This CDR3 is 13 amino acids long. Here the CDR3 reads CASSPGLGTEAFF. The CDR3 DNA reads TGTGCCAGCTCACCTGGATTAGGAACTGAAGCTTTCTTT.

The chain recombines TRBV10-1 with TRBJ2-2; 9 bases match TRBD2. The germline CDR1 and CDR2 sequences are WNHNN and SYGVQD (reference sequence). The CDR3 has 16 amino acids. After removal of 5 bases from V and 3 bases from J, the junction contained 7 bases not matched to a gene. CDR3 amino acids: CASSTSLAGYTGELFF. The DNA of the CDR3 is TGCGCCAGCAGTACAAGCCTAGCGGGGTACACCGGGGAGCTGTTTTTT.

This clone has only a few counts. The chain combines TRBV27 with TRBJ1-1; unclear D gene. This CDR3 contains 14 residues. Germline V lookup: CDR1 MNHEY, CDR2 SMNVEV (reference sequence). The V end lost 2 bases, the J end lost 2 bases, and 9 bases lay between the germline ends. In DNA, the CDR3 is TGTGCCAGCAGTTTACGGTATCTTAACACTGAAGCTTTCTTT. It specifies CASSLRYLNTEAFF.

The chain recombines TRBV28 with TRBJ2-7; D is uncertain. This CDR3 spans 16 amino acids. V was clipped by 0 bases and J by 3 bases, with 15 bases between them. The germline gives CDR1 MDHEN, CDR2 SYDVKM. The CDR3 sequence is CASSLWRAGFDYEQYF. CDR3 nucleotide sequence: TGTGCCAGCAGTTTATGGCGCGCCGGTTTTGACTACGAGCAGTACTTC.